The rows below give T cell receptor beta chains drawn from one sample of a study of OX40 agonist ivuxolimab in advanced cancers. Assay: immunoSEQ multiplex PCR; the TCRdb copy retains only in-frame clones and omits some. Counted here are some 44,000 clones, 75% to 90% occurring once; the ten biggest clones make up 10%. Here the sequenced sample was CD4+ or CD8+ T cells sorted from blood, taken in a trial of the OX40 agonist ivuxolimab. Source of these receptors: an adult with an advanced solid tumor such as melanoma, head and neck, liver or kidney cancer. Both conserved end residues are part of each CDR3. A D gene is named only where the DNA matches it firmly. Clone size is given for some rows only: seen once, a few or many times, or a class if the clone is expanded.

- | TRBJ2-1 | TRBV27 | - | TGTGCCAGCAGTTTATCCGGACCAGGCGTCAATGAGCAGTTCTTC | CASSLSGPGVNEQFF
- | TRBJ1-4 | TRBV6-6 | - | TGTGCCAGCAGTCCCCCTGAGGAAAAACTGTTTTTT | CASSPPEEKLFF
medium-sized | TRBJ1-1 | TRBV6-5 | - | TGTGCCAGCAGAAAAAGATCTATGAACACTGAAGCTTTCTTT | CASRKRSMNTEAFF
- | TRBJ1-4 | TRBV7-2 | - | TGTGCCAGCAGCGCCACAGGGCCGGAAACTAATGAAAAACTGTTTTTT | CASSATGPETNEKLFF
- | TRBJ2-3 | TRBV19 | TRBD2 | TGTGCCAGTAGTACACGGACTAGCGGAGACACAGATACGCAGTATTTT | CASSTRTSGDTDTQYF
- | TRBJ2-6 | TRBV9 | TRBD1 | TGTGCCAGCAGCGTAGGAGGGGGACAGCCAGTCTCTGGGGCCAACGTCCTGACTTTC | CASSVGGGQPVSGANVLTF
- | TRBJ2-5 | TRBV7-6 | - | TGTGCCAGCAGCTCCCAAGAGACCCAGTACTTC | CASSSQETQYF
- | TRBJ1-2 | TRBV19 | - | TGTGCCAGTAGTATCCCCAGAGTATATGGCTACACCTTC | CASSIPRVYGYTF
- | TRBJ2-5 | TRBV19 | - | TGTGCCACCAGGACATCCCAAGAGACCCAGTACTTC | CATRTSQETQYF
- | TRBJ2-3 | TRBV19 | - | TGTGCCAGTAGTCGGGATACAATTTTGGATACGCAGTATTTT | CASSRDTILDTQYF
- | TRBJ1-2 | TRBV28 | - | TGTGCCAGCAAGGACACCTATGGCTACACCTTC | CASKDTYGYTF
- | TRBJ2-6 | TRBV19 | TRBD1 | TGTGCCAGTAGCGGGGACAGGGAAAAAAGTTCTTTC | CASSGDREKSSF
few | TRBJ2-5 | TRBV7-9 | - | TGTGCCAGCAGCTCTACAGGGAGATTGAGGGAGACCCAGTACTTC | CASSSTGRLRETQYF
medium-sized | TRBJ1-1 | TRBV30 | - | TGTGCCTGGAGCCGGGTCAGCCACCCTTTGAACACTGAAGCTTTCTTT | CAWSRVSHPLNTEAFF
- | TRBJ2-3 | TRBV2 | - | TGTGCCAGCATGTCGAGGGTAGCCGGAATAGATACGCAGTATTTT | CASMSRVAGIDTQYF
- | TRBJ2-5 | TRBV7-9 | TRBD1 | TGTGCCAGCAGCTTAGGGTTGACGGACAGGGGCCTGGAGACCCAGTACTTC | CASSLGLTDRGLETQYF
- | TRBJ2-5 | TRBV2 | - | TGTGCCAGCAACGAGGCGGCCTTACAAGAGACCCAGTACTTC | CASNEAALQETQYF
- | TRBJ2-7 | TRBV6-1 | TRBD2 | TGTGCCAGCAGTGTTAGCGGGAGTGCCCCATACGAGCAGTACTTC | CASSVSGSAPYEQYF
once | TRBJ1-3 | TRBV5-1 | - | TGCGCCAGCAGCTTGGACAGTACCCGAAACACCATATATTTT | CASSLDSTRNTIYF
- | TRBJ1-2 | TRBV28 | TRBD1 | TGTGCCAGCAGATACAGGGGCTTGATTAATTACTATGGCTACACCTTC | CASRYRGLINYYGYTF
- | TRBJ2-7 | TRBV30 | TRBD1 | TGTGCCTGGAATACTCCGAGACAGGGGGCGCGTGAGCAGTACTTC | CAWNTPRQGAREQYF
- | TRBJ2-4 | TRBV7-2 | - | TGTGCCAGCAGCCTTGGATCGGGAGCCAAAAACATTCAGTACTTC | CASSLGSGAKNIQYF
- | TRBJ1-5 | TRBV27 | - | TGTGCCAGCAGTTTAAACTATAATCAGCCCCAGCATTTT | CASSLNYNQPQHF
- | TRBJ1-3 | TRBV2 | - | TGTGCCAGCAGTGAAGCGAACACCATATATTTT | CASSEANTIYF
- | TRBJ2-7 | TRBV28 | - | TGTGCCAGCAGTAACCGGGACAAAATATACTTC | CASSNRDKIYF
few | TRBJ2-1 | TRBV7-2 | - | TGTGCCAGCAGCCCCGACAGTTCCTACAATGAGCAGTTCTTC | CASSPDSSYNEQFF
few | TRBJ1-5 | TRBV10-2 | - | TGCGCCAGCAGTGAGACAGCAGGGGCCGGGCAGCCCCAGCATTTT | CASSETAGAGQPQHF
- | TRBJ2-7 | TRBV7-8 | - | TGTGCCAGCAGCTTACGGGGTTACGAGCAGTACTTC | CASSLRGYEQYF
- | TRBJ1-1 | TRBV6-1 | TRBD1 | TGTGCCAGCCAGGACAGGGGGCTCATGAACACTGAAGCTTTCTTT | CASQDRGLMNTEAFF